This TCR beta chain was sequenced in a study of OX40 agonist ivuxolimab in advanced cancers. Overall study: Patients received the agonistic anti-OX40 (CD134) antibody ivuxolimab.

Here immunoSEQ multiplex PCR was the method, and the copy in TCRdb shows in-frame clones only, minus some. The data hold 78,000 or so clones, with about 93% observed a single time. General study findings and limits: Low normalized T-cell clonal expansion was additionally recorded for some nonresponders.

The V gene end was trimmed by 5 bases and the J gene end by 2 bases; junction bases not matched to a gene: 9. Germline V gene sequence: CDR1 SGHDN, CDR2 FVKESK. The CDR3 covers 16 residues. Patients with autoimmune history or systemic immunosuppression were excluded. This clone was recorded once. The antigen remains undetermined. The chain combines TRBV14 with TRBJ2-1; TRBD1 agrees at 7 bases. The sequence came from an adult with an advanced solid tumor such as melanoma, head and neck, liver or kidney cancer. Specimen: CD4+ or CD8+ T cells sorted from blood, collected in a trial of the OX40 agonist ivuxolimab. The CDR3 bases are TGTGCCAGCAGCTCGACAGGGCAAGGAGCCTACAATGAGCAGTTCTTC. This translates into CASSSTGQGAYNEQFF.